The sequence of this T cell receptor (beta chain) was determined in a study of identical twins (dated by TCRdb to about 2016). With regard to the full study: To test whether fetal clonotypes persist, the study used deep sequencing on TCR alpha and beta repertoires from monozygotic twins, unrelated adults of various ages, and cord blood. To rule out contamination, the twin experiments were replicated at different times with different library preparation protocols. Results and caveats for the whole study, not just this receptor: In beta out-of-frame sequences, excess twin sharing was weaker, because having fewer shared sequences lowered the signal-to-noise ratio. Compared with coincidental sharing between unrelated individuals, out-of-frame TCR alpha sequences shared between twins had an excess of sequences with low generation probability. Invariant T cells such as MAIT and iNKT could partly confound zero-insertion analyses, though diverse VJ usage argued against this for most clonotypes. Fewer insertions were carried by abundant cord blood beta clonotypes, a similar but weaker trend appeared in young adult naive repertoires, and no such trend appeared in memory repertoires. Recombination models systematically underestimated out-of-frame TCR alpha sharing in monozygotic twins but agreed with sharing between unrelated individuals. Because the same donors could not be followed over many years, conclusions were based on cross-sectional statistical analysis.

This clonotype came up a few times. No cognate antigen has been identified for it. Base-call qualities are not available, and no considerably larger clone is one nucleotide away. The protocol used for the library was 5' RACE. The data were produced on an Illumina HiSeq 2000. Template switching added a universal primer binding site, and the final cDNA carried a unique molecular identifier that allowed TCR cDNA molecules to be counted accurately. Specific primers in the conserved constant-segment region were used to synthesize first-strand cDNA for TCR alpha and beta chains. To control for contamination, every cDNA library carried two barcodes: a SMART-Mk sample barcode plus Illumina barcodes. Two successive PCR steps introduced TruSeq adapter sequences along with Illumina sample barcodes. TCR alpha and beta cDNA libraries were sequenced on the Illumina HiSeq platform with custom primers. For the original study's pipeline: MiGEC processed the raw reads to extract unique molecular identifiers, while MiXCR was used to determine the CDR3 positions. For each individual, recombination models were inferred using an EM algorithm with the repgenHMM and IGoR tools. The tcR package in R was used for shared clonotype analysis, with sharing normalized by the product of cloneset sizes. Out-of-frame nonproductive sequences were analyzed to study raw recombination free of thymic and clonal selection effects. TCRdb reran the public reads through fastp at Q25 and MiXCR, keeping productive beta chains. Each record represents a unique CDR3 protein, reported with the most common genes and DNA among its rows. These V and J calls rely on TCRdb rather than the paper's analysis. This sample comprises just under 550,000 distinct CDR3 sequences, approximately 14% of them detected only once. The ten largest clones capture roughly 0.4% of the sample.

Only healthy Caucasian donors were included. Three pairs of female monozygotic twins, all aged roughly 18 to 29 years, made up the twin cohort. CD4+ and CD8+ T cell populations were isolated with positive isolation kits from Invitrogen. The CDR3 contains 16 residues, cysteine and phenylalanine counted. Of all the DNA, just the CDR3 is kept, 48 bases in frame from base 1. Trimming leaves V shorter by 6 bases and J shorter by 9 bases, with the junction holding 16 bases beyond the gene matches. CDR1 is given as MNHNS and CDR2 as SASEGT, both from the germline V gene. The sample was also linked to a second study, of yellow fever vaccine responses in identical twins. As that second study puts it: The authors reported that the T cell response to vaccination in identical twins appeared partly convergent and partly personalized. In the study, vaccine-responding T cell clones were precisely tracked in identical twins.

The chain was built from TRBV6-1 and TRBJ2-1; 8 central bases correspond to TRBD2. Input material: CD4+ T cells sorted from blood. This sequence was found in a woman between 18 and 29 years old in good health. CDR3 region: CASRSGTSTMSTEQFF. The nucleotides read TGTGCCAGCAGGTCAGGGACTAGTACTATGTCCACTGAGCAGTTCTTC.